This entry lists 11 T cell receptor beta chains sequenced from one sample in a study of siplizumab effects on memory and regulatory T cells (dated 2019 in TCRdb). The library was built by means of the immunoSEQ multiplex PCR assay. The source is immuneACCESS, and TCRdb retained only in-frame sequences with V and J called. Part of the clones is not carried over; for the studies checked, unresolved V genes explain less than half of this, and the remainder is unexplained. Across this sample there are roughly 93,000 clones, with around 94% seen only once. The ten most abundant clones make up roughly 1.3% of the sample. The material sequenced was non-Treg CD4+ T cells sorted from blood. In the paper's terms, the cell subset or site label means: FACS-sorted unstimulated CD4+ non-regulatory T cells. The receptors stem from a human donor in good health.

The genes are TRBV7-6 and TRBJ2-2, with D maybe TRBD2 (6 bases). V was shortened by 3 bases and J by 5 bases, with 13 bases between the two germline ends. This CDR3 contains 15 residues. Germline CDR1 is SGHVS and CDR2 is FNYEAQ. The CDR3 DNA reads as TGTGCCAGCAGCTTGGGAGGTTTTGCGACCGGGGAGCTGTTTTTT. Translated: CASSLGGFATGELFF.

J is TRBJ2-5 and V is TRBV5-1, with 7 positions matching TRBD1. Per germline, CDR1 SGHRS and CDR2 YFSETQ. V shed 8 bases and J 5 bases; nucleotides not matched to a gene: 15. CDR3 length: 15 residues. CDR3 DNA: TGCGCCAGTACTACAGGGGTTCGAATGTTGGAGACCCAGTACTTC. Its translation: CASTTGVRMLETQYF.

This chain uses TRBV9 with TRBJ1-1; 8 nucleotides agree with TRBD1. V dropped 2 bases and J dropped 4; count of bases not matched to a gene: 4. Germline V lookup: CDR1 SGDLS, CDR2 YYNGEE. CDR3 size: 14 residues. This CDR3 is CASSVLQGGTEAFF. The DNA for the CDR3 is TGTGCCAGCAGCGTCTTACAGGGGGGCACTGAAGCTTTCTTT.

The rearrangement links TRBV5-1 to TRBJ2-7, with D maybe TRBD1 (6 bases). The V gene's germline CDR1 is SGHRS and CDR2 YFSETQ. V lost 2 bases and J 3 bases, leaving 33 bases between the germline ends. The CDR3 extends over 21 amino acids. The CDR3 loop reads CASSFTDNRVNKKGSFYEQYF. CDR3 DNA: TGCGCCAGCAGCTTCACTGACAACAGGGTTAACAAGAAGGGTAGTTTCTACGAGCAGTACTTC.

This rearrangement joins TRBV18 to TRBJ2-7, with D hard to call. The germline CDR1 and CDR2 sequences are KGHSH and LQKENI. V gave up 2 bases and J gave up 0 bases, with 8 bases separating them. The CDR3 covers 14 residues. The CDR3 sequence: CASSPASHSYEQYF. CDR3 coding DNA: TGTGCCAGCTCACCAGCAAGTCACTCCTACGAGCAGTACTTC.

The genes are TRBV19 and TRBJ2-1; 10 bases are a match to TRBD2. Germline CDR1 and CDR2: LNHDA and SQIVND (reference sequence). V lost 4 bases to trimming and J lost 3 bases; unmatched junction nucleotides: 3. The CDR3 length is 15 residues. The CDR3 sequence: CASSTSGSLYNEQFF. CDR3 DNA sequence: TGTGCCAGTAGTACTAGCGGGAGCCTCTACAATGAGCAGTTCTTC.

The V gene is TRBV28, the J gene TRBJ2-7; 7 bases match TRBD2. This CDR3 is 15 amino acids long. Trimming took 5 bases from V and 3 from J; bases not matched to a gene: 10. Germline V gene sequence: CDR1 MDHEN, CDR2 SYDVKM. The CDR3 sequence: CASSGTALAIYEQYF. CDR3 in DNA: TGTGCCAGCAGTGGGACGGCACTAGCGATCTACGAGCAGTACTTC.

The rearrangement joins TRBV5-4 to TRBJ2-3; D is unclear. Trimming stripped 4 bases from V and 3 bases from J, with 6 bases between. CDR3 length: 12 residues. Germline CDR1 reads SGHNT; CDR2 reads YYREEE (reference sequence). DNA of the CDR3: TGTGCCAGCAGCCTGAGTACAGATACGCAGTATTTT. Translated: CASSLSTDTQYF. The full variable domain, in which reference TRBV5-4 and TRBJ2-3 provide the parts outside the CDR3, is ETGVTQSPTHLIKTRGQQVTLRCSSQSGHNTVSWYQQALGQGPQFIFQYYREEENGRGNFPPRFSGLQFPNYSSELNVNALELDDSALYLCASSLSTDTQYFGPGTRLTVL.

This chain's CDR3 is CASSETGTRGNTIYF. In DNA, the CDR3 is TGTGCCAGTAGTGAGACAGGGACGCGTGGAAACACCATATATTTT. V is TRBV19 and J is TRBJ1-3; the match to TRBD1 covers 7 bases. This CDR3 has 15 amino acids. Germline CDR1 reads LNHDA; CDR2 reads SQIVND (reference sequence). With 5 bases clipped from V and 3 bases from J, the junction kept 7 bases outside the gene matches.

The CDR3 nucleotides are TGCGCCAGCAGCTCAACAGGGGGGTCAAGTGAAAAACTGTTTTTT. Its protein is CASSSTGGSSEKLFF. The chain carries TRBV5-1 and TRBJ1-4; 8 nucleotides agree with TRBD1. Per the germline V gene, CDR1 is SGHRS and CDR2 is YFSETQ. This CDR3 contains 15 residues. V was clipped by 3 bases and J by 7 bases; unmatched bases: 8.

This clone showed up just a few times. This chain uses TRBV6-5 with TRBJ2-3; D possibly corresponds to TRBD2 (6 bases). The CDR3 loop spans 15 amino acids. Per the germline V gene, CDR1 is MNHEY and CDR2 is SVGAGI. V lost 0 bases and J lost 3, with 10 bases in between. Written as DNA, the CDR3 is TGTGCCAGCAGTTACTCGGGGACTGCTACAGATACGCAGTATTTT. Its protein product is CASSYSGTATDTQYF.